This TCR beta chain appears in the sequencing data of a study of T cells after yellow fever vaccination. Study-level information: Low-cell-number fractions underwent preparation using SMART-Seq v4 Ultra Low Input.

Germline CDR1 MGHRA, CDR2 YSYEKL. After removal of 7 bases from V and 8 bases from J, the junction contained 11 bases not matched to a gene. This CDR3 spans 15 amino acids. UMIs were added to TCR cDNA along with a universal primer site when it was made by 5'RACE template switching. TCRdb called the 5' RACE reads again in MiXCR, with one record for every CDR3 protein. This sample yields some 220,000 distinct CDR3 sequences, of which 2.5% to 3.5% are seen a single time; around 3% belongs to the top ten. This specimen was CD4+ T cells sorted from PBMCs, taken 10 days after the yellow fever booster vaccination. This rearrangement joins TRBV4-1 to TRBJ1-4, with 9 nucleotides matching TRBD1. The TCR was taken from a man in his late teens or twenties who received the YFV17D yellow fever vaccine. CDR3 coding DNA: TGCGCCAGCACCCGATCGACAGGGGGAAGGGAAAAACTGTTTTTT. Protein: CASTRSTGGREKLFF.